The clone carrying this TCR beta chain was detected once. The antigen remains unidentified. In germline, CDR1 is MNHNS, CDR2 SASEGT. V dropped 7 bases and J dropped 6; count of bases not matched to a gene: 9. CDR3 length: 14 amino acids. The data originate from a study of shared clonotypes between healthy human individuals. Study details: Per-donor plates numbered three CD4 naive, three CD4 memory, two CD8 naive and one CD8 memory.

This table comes from immunoSEQ multiplex PCR, and its TCRdb copy is limited to in-frame clones, with some not included. Counted here are some 680,000 clones, less than 80% occurring once; the ten biggest clones make up 1.5% to 2%. Study-wide findings and caveats: What naive subsets generally showed was a larger estimated richness than memory subsets showed.

This sequence joins TRBV6-1 and TRBJ2-1; TRBD2 matches at 7 bases. The source material was memory CD4+ T cells sorted from blood. Regarding subset: CD45RA-negative fraction. This TCR derives from a woman younger than 45 in good health. Here the CDR3 reads CASTGLAELNEQFF. Here the CDR3 DNA reads TGTGCCAGCACGGGTCTAGCGGAACTCAATGAGCAGTTCTTC.